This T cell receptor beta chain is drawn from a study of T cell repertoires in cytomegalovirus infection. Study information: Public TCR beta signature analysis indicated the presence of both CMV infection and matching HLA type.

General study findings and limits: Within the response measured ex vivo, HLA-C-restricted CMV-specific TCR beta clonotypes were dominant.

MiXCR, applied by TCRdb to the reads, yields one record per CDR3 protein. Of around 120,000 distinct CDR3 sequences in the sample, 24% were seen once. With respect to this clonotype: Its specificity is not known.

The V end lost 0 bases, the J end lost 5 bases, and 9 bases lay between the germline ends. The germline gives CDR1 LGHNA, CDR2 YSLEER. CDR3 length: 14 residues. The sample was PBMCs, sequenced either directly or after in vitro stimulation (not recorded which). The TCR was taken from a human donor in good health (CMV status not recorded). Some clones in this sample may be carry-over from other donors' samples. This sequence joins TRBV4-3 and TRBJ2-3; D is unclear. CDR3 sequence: CASSQDIVIDTQYF. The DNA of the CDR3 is TGCGCCAGCAGCCAAGATATAGTCATAGATACGCAGTATTTT.